The 3 T cell receptor beta chains below come from one sample, sequenced in a study of tumor-infiltrating lymphocytes in primary liver carcinoma (dated by TCRdb to 2015 to 2018). TRIzol reagent was used to extract blood RNA from unsorted whole blood, while the DNeasy Blood & Tissue kit provided the germline DNA. Sequencer: Illumina HiSeq 2500. Using a constant-region primer and ProtoScript II reverse transcriptase, TCRbeta-specific cDNA was reverse-transcribed from around 500 ng total RNA. Three nested multiplex PCR rounds, following a slightly modified ARM-PCR procedure, were used to build the TCRbeta libraries. Each of the first two PCR rounds ran for approximately 10 cycles using multiplex TRBV1-TRBV30 forward primers together with a Cbeta reverse primer. The public sequencing data were trimmed at Q25 with fastp and processed into clonotypes with MiXCR by TCRdb, which kept only in-frame beta chains. CDR3 protein sequences are deduplicated, and each keeps its most common genes and DNA. This sample lists fewer than 350,000 distinct CDR3 sequences; approximately 65% were detected once. 5.5% to 8% of the sample belongs to the ten largest clones.

Sequencing used peripheral blood. These receptors were collected from a man aged 40-55 years with primary liver carcinoma and hepatitis B virus infection.

In its sample, this clonotype was seen many times. The chain employs TRBV12-3 or TRBV12-4 and TRBJ2-2, with 8 positions matching TRBD2. This CDR3 comprises 16 residues. The V segment lost 3 bases and the J segment 2 bases; nucleotides outside the gene matches: 5. The DNA for the CDR3 is TGTGCCAGCAGTTTTCGGGAGGGTTACAACACCGGGGAGCTGTTTTTT. Encoded protein: CASSFREGYNTGELFF.

This clonotype is a singleton in its sample. The rearrangement links TRBV28 to TRBJ2-7; 8 positions match TRBD1. The CDR3 has 14 amino acids. CDR1 is MDHEN and CDR2 is SYDVKM in the germline V gene. V was pared by 5 bases and J by 3 bases, with 6 bases of the junction left unmatched. The CDR3 loop reads CASSTGTGGYEQYF. CDR3 nucleotides: TGTGCCAGCAGTACCGGGACAGGAGGCTACGAGCAGTACTTC.

This clonotype is deemed medium-sized. The chain couples TRBV11-2 to TRBJ2-7; 8 bases agree with TRBD1. The germline CDR1 and CDR2 sequences are SGHAT and FQNNGV. The CDR3 contains 15 residues. J lost 4 bases, V lost 3 bases, and 8 bases had no gene match. Written as DNA, the CDR3 is TGTGCCAGCAGCTTTGTGGCAGGGGGCCAGTACGAGCAGTACTTC. Encoded protein: CASSFVAGGQYEQYF.